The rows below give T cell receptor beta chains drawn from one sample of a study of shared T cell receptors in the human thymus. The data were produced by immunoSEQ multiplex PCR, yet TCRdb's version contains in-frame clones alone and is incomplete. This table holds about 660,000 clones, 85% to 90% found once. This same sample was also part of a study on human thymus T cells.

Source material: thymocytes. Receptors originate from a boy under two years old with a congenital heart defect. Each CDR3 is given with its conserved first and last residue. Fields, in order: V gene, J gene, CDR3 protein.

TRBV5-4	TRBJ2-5	CASSRGLAGDGQETQYF
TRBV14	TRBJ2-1	CASSMGLINEQFF
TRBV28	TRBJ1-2	CASSHERSGTGWNYGYTF
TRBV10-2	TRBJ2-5	CASMCRDRALIATQYF
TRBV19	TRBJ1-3	CASSFPTDLSGNTIYF
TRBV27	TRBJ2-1	CASSLGQGVIKLNRTLRLFF
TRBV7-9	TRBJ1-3	CASSPRTGVGNTIYF
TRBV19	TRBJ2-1	CASSIPATYNEQFF
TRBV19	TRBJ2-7	CATVSSGTSSYEQYF
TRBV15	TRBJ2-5	CATSRGREGPETQYF
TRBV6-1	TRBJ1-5	CASSEEEAPQHF
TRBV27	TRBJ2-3	CASSLREREVSTDTQYF
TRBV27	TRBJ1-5	CASRPPGQNNQPQHF
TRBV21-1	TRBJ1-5	CASSNRQGWFGNQPQHF
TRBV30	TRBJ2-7	CARAPKSSTSYEQYF
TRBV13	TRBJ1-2	CASSSNRGAYGYTF
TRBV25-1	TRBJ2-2	CASSADRASTGELFF
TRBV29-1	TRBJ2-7	CSVGFYSEQYF
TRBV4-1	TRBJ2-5	CASSRGSRETQYF
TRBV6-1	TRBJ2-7	CASSFGFSTHEQYF
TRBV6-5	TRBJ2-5	CASSYVRDRETQYF
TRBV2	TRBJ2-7	CASSVWASGSYEQYF
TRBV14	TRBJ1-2	CASSQVKLTGGYTF
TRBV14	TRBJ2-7	CASSHPDTSRYEQYF
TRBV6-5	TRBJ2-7	CASSQTGESSYEQYF